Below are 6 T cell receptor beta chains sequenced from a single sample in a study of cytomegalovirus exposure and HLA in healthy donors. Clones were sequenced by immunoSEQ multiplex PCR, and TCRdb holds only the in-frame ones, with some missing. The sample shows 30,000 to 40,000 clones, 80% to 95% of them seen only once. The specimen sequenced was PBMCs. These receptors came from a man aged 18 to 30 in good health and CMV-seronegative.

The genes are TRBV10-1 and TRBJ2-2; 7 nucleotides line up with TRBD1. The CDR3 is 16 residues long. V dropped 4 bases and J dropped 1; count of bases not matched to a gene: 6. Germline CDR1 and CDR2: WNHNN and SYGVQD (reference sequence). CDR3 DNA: TGCGCCAGCAGTGGAGGGGGCCTATTGAACACCGGGGAGCTGTTTTTT. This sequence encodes CASSGGGLLNTGELFF.

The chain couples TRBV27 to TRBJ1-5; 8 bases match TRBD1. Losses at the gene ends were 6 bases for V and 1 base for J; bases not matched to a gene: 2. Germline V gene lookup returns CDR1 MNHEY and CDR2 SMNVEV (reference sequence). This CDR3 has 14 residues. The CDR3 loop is CASSRQGSNQPQHF. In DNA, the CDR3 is TGTGCCAGCAGCCGACAGGGGAGCAATCAGCCCCAGCATTTT.

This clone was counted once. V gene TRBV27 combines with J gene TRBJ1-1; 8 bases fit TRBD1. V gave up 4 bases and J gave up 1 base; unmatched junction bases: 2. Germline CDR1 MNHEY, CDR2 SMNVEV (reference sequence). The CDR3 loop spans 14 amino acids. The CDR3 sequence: CASSSGTGNTEAFF. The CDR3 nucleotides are TGTGCCAGCAGTTCCGGGACAGGGAACACTGAAGCTTTCTTT.

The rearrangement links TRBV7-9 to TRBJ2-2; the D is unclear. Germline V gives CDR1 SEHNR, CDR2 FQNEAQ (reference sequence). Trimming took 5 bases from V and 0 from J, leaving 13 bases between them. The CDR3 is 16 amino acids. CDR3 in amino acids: CASSPRVVANTGELFF. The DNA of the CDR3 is TGTGCCAGCAGCCCCCGCGTGGTCGCGAACACCGGGGAGCTGTTTTTT.

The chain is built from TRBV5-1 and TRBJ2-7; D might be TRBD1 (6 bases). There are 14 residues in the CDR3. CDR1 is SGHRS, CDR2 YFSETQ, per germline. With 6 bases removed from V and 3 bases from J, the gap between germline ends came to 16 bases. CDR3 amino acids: CASKDGQQFYEQYF. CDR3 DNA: TGCGCCAGCAAGGACGGACAGCAATTCTACGAGCAGTACTTC.

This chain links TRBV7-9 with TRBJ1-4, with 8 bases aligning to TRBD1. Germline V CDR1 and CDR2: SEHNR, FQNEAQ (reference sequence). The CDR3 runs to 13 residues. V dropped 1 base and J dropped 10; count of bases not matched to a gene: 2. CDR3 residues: CASSLVTGGKLFF. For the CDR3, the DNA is TGTGCCAGCAGCTTAGTAACAGGGGGAAAACTGTTTTTT. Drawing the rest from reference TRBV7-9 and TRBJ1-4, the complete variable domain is DTGVSQNPRHKITKRGQNVTFRCDPISEHNRLYWYRQTLGQGPEFLTYFQNEAQLEKSRLLSDRFSAERPKGSFSTLEIQRTEQGDSAMYLCASSLVTGGKLFFGSGTQLSVL.